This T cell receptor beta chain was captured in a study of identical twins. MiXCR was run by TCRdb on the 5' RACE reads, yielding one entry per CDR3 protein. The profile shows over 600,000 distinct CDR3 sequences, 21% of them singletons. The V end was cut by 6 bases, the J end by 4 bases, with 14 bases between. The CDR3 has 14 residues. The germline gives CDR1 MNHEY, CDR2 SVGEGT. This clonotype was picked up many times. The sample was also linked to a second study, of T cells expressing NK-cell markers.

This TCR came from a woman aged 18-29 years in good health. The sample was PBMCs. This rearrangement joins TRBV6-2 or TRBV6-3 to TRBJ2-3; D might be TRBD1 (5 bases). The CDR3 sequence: CASRTPGAADTQYF. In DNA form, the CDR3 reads TGTGCCAGCAGGACCCCTGGGGCGGCAGATACGCAGTATTTT.